The 21 T cell receptor beta chains below come from one sample, sequenced in a study of identical twins. A single record per CDR3 protein comes from TCRdb applying MiXCR to the 5' RACE reads. The table records 450,000 or so distinct CDR3 sequences, 12% to 15% of them present only once. Another study also made use of these data, one on yellow fever vaccine responses in identical twins.

Input material: CD4+ T cells sorted from blood. These receptor sequences come from a woman aged 18 to 35 in good health.

The chain couples TRBV12-3 or TRBV12-4 to TRBJ2-3; the match to TRBD2 covers 7 bases. Trimming at V came to 5 bases and at J to 1 base, leaving 6 bases not matched to a gene. The CDR3 covers 15 residues. CDR3 amino acids: CASSASSGGTDTQYF. Written as DNA, the CDR3 is TGTGCCAGCAGTGCTTCTAGCGGAGGCACAGATACGCAGTATTTT.

This clonotype was detected a few times. The CDR3 DNA reads TGTGCCATCAGTGATTCCACGTTCGACCCAGAGACCCAGTACTTC. As protein: CAISDSTFDPETQYF. This sequence joins TRBV10-3 and TRBJ2-5, with D uncertain. The CDR3 has 15 amino acids. CDR1 and CDR2 from the germline V gene are ENHRY and SYGVKD. V was shortened by 3 bases and J by 4 bases, with 15 bases between the two germline ends.

This clonotype was recorded many times. V gene TRBV4-2 combines with J gene TRBJ1-3; the match to TRBD1 covers 9 bases. Germline CDR1 reads LGHNA; CDR2 reads YNFKEQ. There are 17 residues in the CDR3. J lost 1 base, V lost 1 base, and 5 bases had no gene match. The DNA for the CDR3 is TGTGCCAGCAGCCAAGCGGTGGGACAGGGATCTGGAAACACCATATATTTT. This codes for CASSQAVGQGSGNTIYF.

V usage is TRBV7-8 and J usage is TRBJ2-3, with TRBD1 matching 9 bases. Germline-derived CDR1 and CDR2 are SGHVS and FQNEAQ. The J segment lost 9 bases and the V segment lost 0 bases, leaving 7 bases of the junction unmatched. This CDR3 contains 15 residues. This CDR3 reads CASSLAGQGAGTQYF. The DNA of the CDR3 is TGTGCCAGCAGCTTAGCGGGACAGGGAGCTGGGACGCAGTATTTT.

This clonotype was detected ten times or more. This rearrangement joins TRBV7-2 to TRBJ2-7, with TRBD1 identical over 7 bases. Germline CDR1 reads SGHTA; CDR2 reads FQGNSA. V lost 6 bases and J lost 0; bases outside the gene matches: 5. This CDR3 is 14 amino acids long. The CDR3 nucleotides read TGTGCCAGCAGTAGGGACAGAGCCTCCTACGAGCAGTACTTC. Encoded protein: CASSRDRASYEQYF.

This clonotype was counted ten times or more. The chain is built from TRBV12-3 or TRBV12-4 and TRBJ1-2; TRBD1 is a possible D gene (6 bases). V shed 5 bases and J shed 0 bases, with 13 bases lying between them. This CDR3 contains 15 residues. CDR3 bases: TGTGCCAGCAGTCCCGGGACACTCGCTAACTATGGCTACACCTTC. Amino acids: CASSPGTLANYGYTF.

This clonotype was recorded a few times. The chain combines TRBV5-1 with TRBJ2-7, with D tentatively TRBD1 (6 bases). Germline-derived CDR1 and CDR2 are SGHRS and YFSETQ. This CDR3 is 16 amino acids long. The V end lost 4 bases, the J end lost 0 bases, and 17 bases lay between the germline ends. The CDR3 here is CASSPQSDSLSYEQYF. In DNA, the CDR3 is TGCGCCAGCAGCCCTCAGTCGGACAGCCTCTCCTACGAGCAGTACTTC. Filled out from reference TRBV5-1 and TRBJ2-7, the complete variable domain reads KAGVTQTPRYLIKTRGQQVTLSCSPISGHRSVSWYQQTPGQGLQFLFEYFSETQRNKGNFPGRFSGRQFSNSRSEMNVSTLELGDSALYLCASSPQSDSLSYEQYFGPGTRLTVT.

The sample holds a few counts of this clonotype. The genes are TRBV29-1 and TRBJ2-5; no firm D call. V lost 7 bases to trimming and J lost 0 bases, with 18 bases between them. CDR1 SQVTM and CDR2 ANQGSEA come from the germline V gene. CDR3 length: 15 amino acids. The CDR3 bases are TGCAGCGCCGGAAAGGGTCGGCGAAACCAAGAGACCCAGTACTTC. Its translation: CSAGKGRRNQETQYF.

This clonotype was picked up a small number of times. This chain joins TRBV2 and TRBJ2-1; 10 bases are a match to TRBD2. Per germline, CDR1 SNHLY and CDR2 FYNNEI. J lost 4 bases, V lost 1 base, and 1 base had no gene match. There are 15 residues in the CDR3. CDR3 bases: TGTGCCAGCAGTGAAGAAGCGGGAGGGTACAATGAGCAGTTCTTC. It is translated as CASSEEAGGYNEQFF.

Only a few counts were recorded for this clonotype. The chain combines TRBV6-2 or TRBV6-3 with TRBJ2-5; possibly TRBD1 or TRBD2 for D (5 bases each). The V end lost 6 bases, the J end lost 5 bases, and 16 bases lay between the germline ends. The CDR3 has 14 residues. Germline loops: CDR1 MNHEY, CDR2 SVGEGT. The CDR3 sequence: CASSSGTILETQYF. DNA for the CDR3: TGTGCCAGCAGCTCGGGGACCATTTTGGAGACCCAGTACTTC.

The chain joins TRBV7-3 to TRBJ2-1, with unresolved D. Trimming removed 2 bases from V and 5 bases from J, with 13 bases in between. The CDR3 has 15 residues. CDR1 and CDR2 from the germline V gene are SGHTA and FQGTGA. Written as DNA, the CDR3 is TGTGCCAGCAGCTTAGAAGGGTTGGGTAACAATGAGCAGTTCTTC. Translating gives CASSLEGLGNNEQFF.

Ten or more counts support this clonotype. This CDR3 reads CSVGKGSYNEQFF. The CDR3 coding sequence is TGCAGCGTTGGGAAAGGCTCCTACAATGAGCAGTTCTTC. The rearrangement uses TRBV29-1 and TRBJ2-1; D unresolved. The V gene's germline CDR1 is SQVTM and CDR2 ANQGSEA. V was pared by 4 bases and J by 0 bases, with 7 bases between. The CDR3 covers 13 residues.

The chain links TRBV15 to TRBJ2-3, with 13 bases identical to TRBD2. There are 18 residues in the CDR3. CDR1 LNHNV and CDR2 YYDKDF come from the germline V gene (reference sequence). J was trimmed by 6 bases and V by 0 bases; bases with no gene match: 9. This CDR3 reads CATSRDSILAGGPDTQYF. CDR3 nucleotides: TGTGCCACCAGCAGAGACTCTATACTAGCGGGAGGGCCTGATACGCAGTATTTT.

The chain recombines TRBV6-1 with TRBJ1-5; possibly TRBD1 for D (6 bases). From germline, CDR1 is MNHNS and CDR2 SASEGT. The CDR3 runs to 15 residues. V shed 3 bases and J shed 7 bases, with 16 bases lying between them. The CDR3 reads CASSDKTGLAQPQHF. The CDR3 DNA reads TGTGCCAGCAGTGACAAGACAGGTTTAGCACAGCCCCAGCATTTT.

The chain employs TRBV5-1 and TRBJ2-2, with D maybe TRBD2 (5 bases). The CDR3 consists of 14 residues. The germline CDR1 and CDR2 sequences are SGHRS and YFSETQ. The V end lost 5 bases, the J end lost 2 bases, and 10 bases lay between the germline ends. This chain's CDR3 is CASRSTINTGELFF. In nucleotides, the CDR3 is TGCGCCAGCAGATCGACTATAAACACCGGGGAGCTGTTTTTT.

This chain uses TRBV2 with TRBJ1-1; TRBD1 is a possible D gene (6 bases). This CDR3 is built from 12 residues. V lost 8 bases to trimming and J lost 5 bases, with 12 bases between them. In germline, CDR1 is SNHLY, CDR2 FYNNEI. CDR3 loop: CASGRRGTEAFF. The CDR3, as DNA: TGTGCCAGCGGACGGAGGGGGACTGAAGCTTTCTTT.

This chain joins TRBV10-3 and TRBJ2-3; 14 bases align to TRBD2. Germline V gives CDR1 ENHRY, CDR2 SYGVKD. This CDR3 has 20 residues. V shed 4 bases and J 5 bases; nucleotides not matched to a gene: 17. In DNA form, the CDR3 reads TGTGCCATCAGTGCTCGCGGACTAGCGGGGGGTGTTCAGGGAAAAGATACGCAGTATTTT. As protein: CAISARGLAGGVQGKDTQYF.

The chain has TRBV11-2 and TRBJ2-2; 8 nucleotides line up with TRBD2. Losses at the gene ends were 5 bases for V and 3 bases for J; bases not matched to a gene: 14. The V gene's germline CDR1 is SGHAT and CDR2 FQNNGV. The CDR3 contains 18 residues. The DNA for the CDR3 is TGTGCCAGCAGCAGTAGTCCATTAGGACTAGCCTACACCGGGGAGCTGTTTTTT. It is translated as CASSSSPLGLAYTGELFF.

This clonotype was found a few times. The CDR3 DNA reads TGCAGTGCTAGCGGACTAGCGGGTACAGATACGCAGTATTTT. Encoded protein: CSASGLAGTDTQYF. V gene TRBV20-1 combines with J gene TRBJ2-3; 11 positions match TRBD2. Losses at the gene ends were 3 bases for V and 3 bases for J; bases not matched to a gene: 2. Germline-derived CDR1 and CDR2 are DFQATT and SNEGSKA (reference sequence). The CDR3 spans 14 residues.

The J gene is TRBJ2-2, the V gene TRBV11-1; D tentatively fits TRBD1 or TRBD2 (5 bases each). Germline assignment: CDR1 SGHAT and CDR2 FQDESV (reference sequence). There are 16 residues in the CDR3. The V and J ends lost 7 bases and 0 bases respectively, with 15 bases between them. The CDR3 sequence: CASTQGEGANTGELFF. The CDR3 DNA reads as TGTGCCAGCACCCAGGGTGAGGGAGCGAACACCGGGGAGCTGTTTTTT.

This clonotype was observed a few times. This chain's CDR3 is CASSLVGQTGGYTF. The CDR3 DNA reads TGTGCCAGCAGTTTGGTAGGGCAGACCGGCGGCTACACCTTC. This sequence joins TRBV12-3 or TRBV12-4 and TRBJ1-2; D gene unclear. The CDR3 spans 14 residues. V lost 3 bases, J lost 8 bases, and 16 bases lay in between.